This T cell receptor (beta chain) was sequenced for a study of T cell repertoires in cytomegalovirus infection. Study-level background: Indications of both CMV infection and matching HLA type were provided by public TCR beta signatures.

TCRdb itself ran the reads through MiXCR, one entry per CDR3 protein. The sample has fewer than 1,000,000 distinct CDR3 sequences; 25% to 40% are singletons. Remarks on this clonotype: The antigen remains undetermined.

From germline, CDR1 is SGHTA and CDR2 FQGNSA. The CDR3 has 15 residues. The junction had 5 bases not matched to a gene; V was cut back by 0 bases and J by 3 bases. The receptor's source is a human donor in good health (CMV status not recorded). Some clones in this sample may be carry-over from other donors' samples. This chain links TRBV7-2 with TRBJ2-7, with 7 bases lining up with TRBD1. Material: cultured CD8+ T cells from PBMCs, obtained from culture after CMV antigen stimulation. CDR3 DNA sequence: TGTGCCAGCAGCTTAGCGGACAGGAAGGACTACGAGCAGTACTTC. Protein sequence: CASSLADRKDYEQYF.